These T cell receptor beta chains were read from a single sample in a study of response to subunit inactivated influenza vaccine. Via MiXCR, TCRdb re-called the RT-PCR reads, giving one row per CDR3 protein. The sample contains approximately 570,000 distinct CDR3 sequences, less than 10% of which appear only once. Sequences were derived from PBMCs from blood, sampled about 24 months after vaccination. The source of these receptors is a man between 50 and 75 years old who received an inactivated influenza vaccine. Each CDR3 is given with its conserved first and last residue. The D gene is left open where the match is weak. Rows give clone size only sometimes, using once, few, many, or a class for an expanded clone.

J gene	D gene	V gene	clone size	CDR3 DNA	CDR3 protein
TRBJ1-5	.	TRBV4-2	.	TGTGCCAGCAGCCAAGACAGGGTAGCCCAGCCCCAGCATTTT	CASSQDRVAQPQHF
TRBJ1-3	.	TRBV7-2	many	TGTGCCAGCAGCCGACTCACCTCTGGAAACACCATATATTTT	CASSRLTSGNTIYF
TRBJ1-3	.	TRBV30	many	TGTGCCTGGGGGGCTGGAAACACCATATATTTT	CAWGAGNTIYF
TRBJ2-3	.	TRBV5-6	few	TGTGCCAGCAGCTTGGACGATTGGAGTCCAGATACGCAGTATTTT	CASSLDDWSPDTQYF
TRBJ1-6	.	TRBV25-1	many	TGTGCCAGCAGCAGTAGAACAGGGCGGCCCCTCCACTTT	CASSSRTGRPLHF
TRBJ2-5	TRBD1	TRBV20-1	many	TGCAGTGTTCCCCTCAGACAGGGGGGGGAGACCCAGTACTTC	CSVPLRQGGETQYF
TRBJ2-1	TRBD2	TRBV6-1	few	TGTGCCAGCAGCACCGGCGGGAGCTCCTACAATGAGCAGTTCTTC	CASSTGGSSYNEQFF
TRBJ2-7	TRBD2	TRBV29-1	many	TGCAGCGCCTTCGGGGGGGCGAAGGGCGAGCAGTACTTC	CSAFGGAKGEQYF
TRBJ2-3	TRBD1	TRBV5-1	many	TGCGCCAGCAGCTTGCAGGGGGCGAACACAGATACGCAGTATTTT	CASSLQGANTDTQYF
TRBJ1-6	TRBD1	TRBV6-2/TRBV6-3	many	TGTGCCAGCGAACAGGGGCAGACCCCTAATTCACCCCTCCACTTT	CASEQGQTPNSPLHF
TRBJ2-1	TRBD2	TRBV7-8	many	TGTGCCAGCAGCCCGGGACTAGCGGGAGGGCCGGCTGAGCAGTTCTTC	CASSPGLAGGPAEQFF
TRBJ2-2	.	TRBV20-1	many	TGCAGTGCTAGAGAGGCAGGGAAGAGGACCGGGGAGCTGTTTTTT	CSAREAGKRTGELFF
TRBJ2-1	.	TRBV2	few	TGTGCCAGCAGCCGCGAGAGCTCCTACAATGAGCAGTTCTTC	CASSRESSYNEQFF
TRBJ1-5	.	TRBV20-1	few	TGCAGTGCTAGAAGGTGGGGGGATGTGGGAAATAGCAATCAGCCCCAGCATTTT	CSARRWGDVGNSNQPQHF
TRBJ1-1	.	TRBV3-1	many	TGTGCCAGCAGCCAATCTAACACTGAAGCTTTCTTT	CASSQSNTEAFF
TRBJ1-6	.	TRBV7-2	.	TGTGCCAGCAGCCCACAGCGGGGAGGCAATTCACCCCTCCACTTT	CASSPQRGGNSPLHF
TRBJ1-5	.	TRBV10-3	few	TGTGCCATCAGTGAGACGGTAGATCAGCCCCAGCATTTT	CAISETVDQPQHF
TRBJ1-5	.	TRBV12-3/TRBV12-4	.	TGTGCCAGCAGTTTAGGTTCCAGGGCCGAAGGTCAGCCCCAGCATTTT	CASSLGSRAEGQPQHF
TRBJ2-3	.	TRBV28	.	TGTGCCAGCAGTTCCCGGGAACCAGGGCTCCGGGGCCGCACAGATACGCAGTATTTT	CASSSREPGLRGRTDTQYF
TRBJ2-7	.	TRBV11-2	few	TGTGCCAGCAGCCCCAGGTTTTACGAGCAGTACTTC	CASSPRFYEQYF
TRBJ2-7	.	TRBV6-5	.	TGTGCCAGCAGTTACGTAAATGGGGCAGGGGAGCAGTACTTC	CASSYVNGAGEQYF
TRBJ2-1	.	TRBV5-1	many	TGCGCCAGCAGCTCGGAGTCCTACTACAATGAGCAGTTCTTC	CASSSESYYNEQFF
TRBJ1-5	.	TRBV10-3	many	TGTGCCATCAGGCAGGGAAGCGGCAATCAGCCCCAGCATTTT	CAIRQGSGNQPQHF
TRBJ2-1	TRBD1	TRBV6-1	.	TGTGCCAGCAGTGCACAGGGGTCAATCATCAATGAGCAGTTCTTC	CASSAQGSIINEQFF
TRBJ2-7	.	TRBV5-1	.	TGCGCCAGCAGCTTGGTGGTAGAAGGGGAGCAGTACTTC	CASSLVVEGEQYF
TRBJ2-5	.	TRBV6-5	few	TGTGCCAGCAGTTTTGGGACGGCCGAGACCCAGTACTTC	CASSFGTAETQYF
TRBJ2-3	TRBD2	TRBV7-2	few	TGTGCCAGCAGCTTAGTGGGAGGGATCCAAGATACGCAGTATTTT	CASSLVGGIQDTQYF
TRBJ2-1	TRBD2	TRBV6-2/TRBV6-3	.	TGTGCCAGCACCCCCGGGACTAGCGCATACTCCTACAATGAGCAGTTCTTC	CASTPGTSAYSYNEQFF
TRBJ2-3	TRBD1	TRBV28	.	TGTGCCAGCAGTCCGGACAGGGCTAGCACAGATACGCAGTATTTT	CASSPDRASTDTQYF
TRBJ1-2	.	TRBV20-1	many	TGCAGTGCTAGAGTGGAAGGGAACGTTGGCTACACCTTC	CSARVEGNVGYTF
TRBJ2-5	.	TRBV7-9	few	TGTGCCAGCAGCTATTCGCAGAGTTTCCAAGAGACCCAGTACTTC	CASSYSQSFQETQYF
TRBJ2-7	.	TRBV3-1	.	TGTGCCTGCTGCCAAGAGGCGCCTTTGACCTACGAGCAGTACTTC	CACCQEAPLTYEQYF
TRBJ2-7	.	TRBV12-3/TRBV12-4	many	TGTGCCAGCAGTTTACGGGCACTCTACGAGCAGTACTTC	CASSLRALYEQYF
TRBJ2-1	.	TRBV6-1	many	TGTGCCAGCACCCGCCGTGGACAGTACAATGAGCAGTTCTTC	CASTRRGQYNEQFF
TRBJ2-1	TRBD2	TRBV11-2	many	TGTGCCAGCAGCCAAAATAGCGGGGGGGCGTGGGAGCAGTTCTTC	CASSQNSGGAWEQFF
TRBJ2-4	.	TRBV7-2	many	TGTGCCAGCAGCTTATGGGAAGCCAAAAACATTCAGTACTTC	CASSLWEAKNIQYF
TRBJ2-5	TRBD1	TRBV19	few	TGTGCCAGTAGAAAACAGGGGCAAGAGACCCAGTACTTC	CASRKQGQETQYF
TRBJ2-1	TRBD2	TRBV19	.	TGTGCCAGTAAACTAGCGGGAGGCTCCTACAATGAGCAGTTCTTC	CASKLAGGSYNEQFF
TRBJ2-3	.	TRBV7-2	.	TGTGCCAGCAGCTCCCCCAGCGGGTATACAGATACGCAGTATTTT	CASSSPSGYTDTQYF
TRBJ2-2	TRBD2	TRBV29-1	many	TGCAGCGTTGCAGCGGGAGTACTAACCGGGGAGCTGTTTTTT	CSVAAGVLTGELFF
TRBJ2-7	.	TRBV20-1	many	TGCAGTGCTAGAGATGGGCTTACCGAGCAGTACTTC	CSARDGLTEQYF
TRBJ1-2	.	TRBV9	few	TGTGCCAGCAGCGTAGGGATCTACGAAAAGGGGTATGGCTACACCTTC	CASSVGIYEKGYGYTF
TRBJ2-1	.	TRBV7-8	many	TGTGCCAGCAGCTTCGAAGGAAAGTCCTACAATGAGCAGTTCTTC	CASSFEGKSYNEQFF
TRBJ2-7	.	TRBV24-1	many	TGTGCCACCAGTCGGGGGGGACAGTGGTCCTACGAGCAGTACTTC	CATSRGGQWSYEQYF
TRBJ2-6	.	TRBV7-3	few	TGTGCCAGCAGCTCAAGGACGGCGGACTCTGGGGCCAACGTCCTGACTTTC	CASSSRTADSGANVLTF
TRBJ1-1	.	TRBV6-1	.	TGTGCCAGCAGTCCCCTGAGGGGGGTGCAAGCTTTCTTT	CASSPLRGVQAFF
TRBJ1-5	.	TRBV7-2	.	TGTGCCAGCAGCCGTGGGGCGGGGAGCGGGCAGCCCCAGCATTTT	CASSRGAGSGQPQHF
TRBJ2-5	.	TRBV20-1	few	TGCAGTGCTAGAGATTCGAGGCGGGGCGAGACCCAGTACTTC	CSARDSRRGETQYF
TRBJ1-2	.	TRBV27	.	TGTGCCAGCAGTATTTCCCCCGGGGCTAACTATGGCTACACCTTC	CASSISPGANYGYTF
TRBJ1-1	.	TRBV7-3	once	TGTGCCAGCAGTCGGCTGGATGCAGCTTTCTTT	CASSRLDAAFF
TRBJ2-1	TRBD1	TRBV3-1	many	TGTGCCAGCAGCCAAGATCTACCTGGACAGGGGGCGTGGGATGAGCAGTTCTTC	CASSQDLPGQGAWDEQFF
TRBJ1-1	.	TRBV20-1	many	TGCAGTGCTAGACCCTCTGGCGGGGGGCGGACTGAAGCTTTCTTT	CSARPSGGGRTEAFF
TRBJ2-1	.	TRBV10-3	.	TGTGCCATCAGTGAGTCTAACACCAGTCCCATCTCCTACAATGAGCAGTTCTTC	CAISESNTSPISYNEQFF